The 17 T cell receptor beta chains in this list originate from one sample, sequenced in a study of pediatric ulcerative colitis. This table comes from immunoSEQ multiplex PCR, and its TCRdb copy is limited to in-frame clones, with some not included. This sample has more than 50,000 clones, with approximately 87% found just once. The sample was blood. Receptors originate from a boy younger than 18 who was a control in a study of pediatric ulcerative colitis.

This sequence joins TRBV6-1 and TRBJ2-5; TRBD2 aligns across 7 bases. With 2 bases clipped from V and 4 bases from J, the junction kept 1 base outside the gene matches. Germline CDR1 and CDR2: MNHNS and SASEGT. This CDR3 comprises 13 residues. CDR3 in DNA: TGTGCCAGCAGTGAACGACTAGCAGAGACCCAGTACTTC. Protein product: CASSERLAETQYF.

This clone was observed once. The CDR3 loop reads CASSIGTGWSYEQYF. The CDR3 nucleotides read TGTGCCAGTAGTATCGGGACAGGGTGGTCCTACGAGCAGTACTTC. The gene calls are TRBV19 and TRBJ2-7, with 9 bases matching TRBD1. V gave up 3 bases and J gave up 1 base; unmatched junction bases: 4. Germline V gives CDR1 LNHDA, CDR2 SQIVND (reference sequence). The CDR3 loop spans 15 amino acids.

The chain has TRBV28 and TRBJ2-2, with 8 nucleotides matching TRBD1. Germline CDR1 is MDHEN and CDR2 is SYDVKM. Trimming cost V 8 bases and J 4 bases; bases outside gene matches: 15. This CDR3 spans 17 amino acids. The CDR3 bases are TGTGCCAGCTCTCGATGGGGTGGCAGGGGGCGCACCGGGGAGCTGTTTTTT. It translates to CASSRWGGRGRTGELFF.

The sample holds one count of this clone. The chain joins TRBV7-3 to TRBJ2-6; D unclear. The CDR3 consists of 15 residues. Germline V gene lookup returns CDR1 SGHTA and CDR2 FQGTGA. V gave up 0 bases and J gave up 3 bases, with 6 bases separating them. In DNA form, the CDR3 reads TGTGCCAGCAGCTTAACCCGTTATGGGGCCAACGTCCTGACTTTC. This translates into CASSLTRYGANVLTF.

This chain links TRBV11-3 with TRBJ1-1; D is undetermined. Trimming left V 5 bases short and J 3 bases short, with 10 bases between. Per the germline V gene, CDR1 is SGHNT and CDR2 is YENEEA. The CDR3 contains 13 residues. The CDR3, as DNA: TGTGCCAGCAGCCGCCGGGGATACACTGAAGCTTTCTTT. This gives the protein CASSRRGYTEAFF.

J is TRBJ2-5 and V is TRBV28; possible D gene TRBD2, 6 bases. CDR1 is MDHEN and CDR2 is SYDVKM in the germline V gene. The CDR3 contains 15 residues. V shed 6 bases and J shed 13 bases, with 27 bases lying between them. The chain's CDR3 is CASRLGGITGDISYF. The CDR3 DNA follows: TGTGCCAGCAGGTTGGGTGGCATTACGGGGGATATCTCGTACTTC.

This sequence joins TRBV2 and TRBJ2-1; TRBD2 aligns across 8 bases. Unmatched junction bases numbered 9, after V lost 3 bases and J lost 5 bases. Germline assignment: CDR1 SNHLY and CDR2 FYNNEI. CDR3 size: 16 residues. The CDR3 loop reads CASSDSSGGTDNEQFF. In DNA, the CDR3 is TGTGCCAGCAGTGATTCTTCGGGGGGGACGGACAATGAGCAGTTCTTC.

This chain links TRBV27 with TRBJ1-1, with 9 bases fitting TRBD1. The V gene's germline CDR1 is MNHEY and CDR2 SMNVEV (reference sequence). This CDR3 region has 14 residues. Unmatched junction bases numbered 4, after V lost 4 bases and J lost 4 bases. CDR3 sequence (DNA): TGTGCCAGCAGTTCAGGACAGGGGTTCACTGAAGCTTTCTTT. This encodes CASSSGQGFTEAFF.

V is TRBV29-1 and J is TRBJ2-6, with 7 bases aligning to TRBD2. The germline gives CDR1 SQVTM, CDR2 ANQGSEA. The CDR3 is 17 residues long. J was trimmed by 0 bases and V by 6 bases; bases with no gene match: 11. The DNA for the CDR3 is TGCAGCGTCGCCGTTGGGGGGGATAGCTCTGGGGCCAACGTCCTGACTTTC. This gives the protein CSVAVGGDSSGANVLTF.

The rearrangement links TRBV5-8 to TRBJ1-6; D is unresolved. The ends were cut back, 5 bases at V and 2 bases at J, with 17 bases in the middle. The CDR3 consists of 17 residues. Germline V CDR1 and CDR2: SGHTS, YDEGEE. CDR3 residues: CASRATTGSTYNSPLHF. The CDR3 DNA reads TGTGCCAGCAGGGCTACTACGGGGTCCACCTATAATTCACCCCTCCACTTT.

This chain links TRBV19 with TRBJ1-5, with D unclear. The CDR3 contains 14 residues. Trimming cost V 4 bases and J 3 bases, with 10 bases left between them. CDR1 LNHDA and CDR2 SQIVND come from the germline V gene (reference sequence). The CDR3 region is CASSSVGPNQPQHF. The CDR3 DNA sequence: TGTGCCAGTAGTAGCGTCGGACCCAATCAGCCCCAGCATTTT.

A few counts support this clone. The rearrangement uses TRBV19 and TRBJ1-1, with TRBD1 matching 7 bases. Germline-derived CDR1 and CDR2 are LNHDA and SQIVND (reference sequence). The CDR3 spans 15 residues. The J segment lost 5 bases and the V segment lost 1 base, leaving 7 bases of the junction unmatched. CDR3 DNA: TGTGCCAGTAGTATAGTTCACAGGGGAGGGACTGAAGCTTTCTTT. Protein sequence: CASSIVHRGGTEAFF.

This chain joins TRBV6-1 and TRBJ2-1, with TRBD2 matching over 7 bases. This CDR3 spans 15 amino acids. Losses at the gene ends were 6 bases for V and 2 bases for J; bases not matched to a gene: 7. Germline V lookup: CDR1 MNHNS, CDR2 SASEGT. The CDR3 here is CASRGVGRAYNEQFF. The CDR3 DNA sequence: TGTGCCAGCAGGGGGGTAGGGAGGGCCTACAATGAGCAGTTCTTC.

The rearrangement joins TRBV19 to TRBJ2-7, with D possibly TRBD2 on 5 matching bases. The CDR3 has 13 residues. V was cut by 4 bases and J by 2 bases, with 9 bases left in between. Germline CDR1 LNHDA, CDR2 SQIVND (reference sequence). The CDR3 DNA sequence: TGTGCCAGTAGTAGGACTGCCACCTACGAGCAGTACTTC. Protein product: CASSRTATYEQYF.

The chain joins TRBV11-2 to TRBJ2-1; 14 bases map to TRBD2. The CDR3 is 17 residues long. Per the germline V gene, CDR1 is SGHAT and CDR2 is FQNNGV. V trimming: 5 bases; J trimming: 3 bases; junction bases outside the gene matches: 6. The CDR3 is CASSPGLAGAFYNEQFF. CDR3 DNA sequence: TGTGCCAGCAGCCCGGGACTAGCGGGGGCATTCTACAATGAGCAGTTCTTC. Full variable domain (rest looked up from reference TRBV11-2 and TRBJ2-1): EAGVAQSPRYKIIEKRQSVAFWCNPISGHATLYWYQQILGQGPKLLIQFQNNGVVDDSQLPKDRFSAERLKGVDSTLKIQPAKLEDSAVYLCASSPGLAGAFYNEQFFGPGTRLTVL.

This clone was seen more than once but under ten times. The same CDR3 arises from other DNA sequences in this sample as well. The gene calls are TRBV18 and TRBJ2-2; 9 nucleotides match TRBD1. J was trimmed by 2 bases and V by 0 bases; bases with no gene match: 1. Per germline, CDR1 KGHSH and CDR2 LQKENI. The CDR3 extends over 16 amino acids. The CDR3, as DNA: TGTGCCAGCTCACCACCGACAGGGGGAAACACCGGGGAGCTGTTTTTT. Residues: CASSPPTGGNTGELFF.

J is TRBJ2-4 and V is TRBV19; D possibly uses TRBD1 or TRBD2 (5 bases each). This CDR3 spans 13 amino acids. Germline CDR1 LNHDA, CDR2 SQIVND (reference sequence). V was clipped by 3 bases and J by 5 bases, with 8 bases between them. The CDR3 reads CASSMGPQNIQYF. As DNA, the CDR3 is TGTGCCAGTAGTATGGGACCCCAAAACATTCAGTACTTC.